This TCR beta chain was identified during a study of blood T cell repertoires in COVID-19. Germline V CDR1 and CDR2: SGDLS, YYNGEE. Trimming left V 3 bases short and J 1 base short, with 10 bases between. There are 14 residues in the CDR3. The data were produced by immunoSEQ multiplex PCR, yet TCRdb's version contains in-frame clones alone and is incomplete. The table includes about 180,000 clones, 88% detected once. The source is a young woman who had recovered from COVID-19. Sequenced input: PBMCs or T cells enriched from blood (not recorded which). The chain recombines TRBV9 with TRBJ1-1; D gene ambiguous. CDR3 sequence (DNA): TGTGCCAGCAGCGCCCCTGCGGAGAACACTGAAGCTTTCTTT. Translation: CASSAPAENTEAFF.